Below are 5 T cell receptor beta chains sequenced from a single sample in a study of Tregs in tolerant kidney transplant recipients. Libraries were prepared by immunoSEQ multiplex PCR; TCRdb keeps only in-frame clonotypes and omits some of them. The sample records 90,000 to 120,000 clones, around 90% being singletons. Here the sequenced sample was CD4+ T cells from blood, taken before the transplant. Source of these receptors: a human donor who received a combined kidney and bone marrow transplant.

V gene TRBV7-9 combines with J gene TRBJ2-1; the match to TRBD2 covers 7 bases. CDR1 and CDR2 from the germline V gene are SEHNR and FQNEAQ (reference sequence). V lost 4 bases, J lost 2 bases, and 8 bases stayed unmatched. The CDR3 runs to 16 residues. This chain's CDR3 is CASSSALAAAYNEQFF. The CDR3, as DNA: TGTGCCAGCAGCTCCGCTCTAGCGGCCGCCTACAATGAGCAGTTCTTC.

The chain combines TRBV2 with TRBJ2-7, with D perhaps TRBD1 (7 bases). Trimming cost V 6 bases and J 4 bases, with 16 bases left between them. Germline V gene lookup returns CDR1 SNHLY and CDR2 FYNNEI. This CDR3 has 14 residues. This CDR3 is CASSFLRGVYEQYF. CDR3 DNA: TGTGCCAGCAGCTTCCTCAGGGGGGTTTACGAGCAGTACTTC.

The rearrangement links TRBV6-5 to TRBJ1-1; D possibly corresponds to TRBD1 (5 bases). Per germline, CDR1 MNHEY and CDR2 SVGAGI. Trimming removed 6 bases from V and 10 bases from J, with 21 bases in between. This CDR3 has 14 residues. CDR3 nucleotides: TGTGCCAGCAGCCCCCAAGGGGTGGTCGGTGGAGCTTTCTTT. Translation: CASSPQGVVGGAFF.

The CDR3 sequence is CASSSQDSANTGELFF. The CDR3 nucleotides are TGCGCCAGCAGCTCTCAGGACAGCGCGAACACCGGGGAGCTGTTTTTT. This rearrangement joins TRBV5-1 to TRBJ2-2, with D perhaps TRBD1 (6 bases). The CDR3 is made up of 16 amino acids. Per the germline V gene, CDR1 is SGHRS and CDR2 is YFSETQ. Deletions cut 3 bases from V and 0 bases from J, with 12 bases between.

In its sample, this clone was seen once. The chain joins TRBV5-4 to TRBJ2-5, with TRBD2 identical over 11 bases. Trimming removed 1 base from V and 5 bases from J; junction bases left unmatched: 4. Germline V gene data show CDR1 as SGHNT and CDR2 as YYREEE (reference sequence). The CDR3 has 15 residues. The CDR3, as DNA: TGTGCCAGCAGCTTGACTAGCGGGGGACAGGAGACCCAGTACTTC. Translation gives CASSLTSGGQETQYF.